This is a list of T cell receptor beta chains from one sample in a study of T-cell reconstitution after alpha-beta-depleted transplantation in children. TCRdb fed the PCR reads into MiXCR, producing one record per CDR3 protein. The data show about 580,000 distinct CDR3 sequences, 23% seen once. Sequenced here: PBMCs, mostly from graft donor cells, sampled 360 days after TCRalphabeta/CD19-depleted stem cell transplant. The receptor source for this set is a boy in the first two years of life who had a stem cell transplant for acute myeloid leukemia, so the T cells may come from the graft donor. The CDR3 runs from the conserved cysteine through the conserved F or W. The size of a clone is reported for some rows only, either as once, few or many, or as a class for expanded clones.

abundance	j_gene	v_gene	CDR3aa
few	TRBJ2-1	TRBV29-1	CSVDLAGGPGNEQFF
.	TRBJ2-7	TRBV27	CASSRSGQATYEQYF
few	TRBJ2-3	TRBV6-5	CASSYVSSGGYSTDTQYF
.	TRBJ2-5	TRBV7-9	CASSLGPLPEETQYF
few	TRBJ2-3	TRBV12-3/TRBV12-4	CASSFYPVGTDTQYF
many	TRBJ2-1	TRBV12-3/TRBV12-4	CASSSPGTGKRNEQFF
few	TRBJ2-5	TRBV20-1	CSASGTGTSGETQYF
.	TRBJ2-7	TRBV12-3/TRBV12-4	CASRIQGFPYEQYF
.	TRBJ1-5	TRBV6-5	CASSYSRQGNQPQHF
.	TRBJ2-2	TRBV4-1	CASSQRAGDTGELFF
many	TRBJ1-4	TRBV4-2	CASSQGRANEKLFF
.	TRBJ2-1	TRBV6-1	CASSTSSGGSYNEQFF
many	TRBJ2-5	TRBV6-2/TRBV6-3	CASSSDYRIQETQYF
.	TRBJ2-7	TRBV20-1	CSASSSASYEQYF
.	TRBJ1-5	TRBV6-6	CASSYSGEAPQHF
.	TRBJ1-1	TRBV10-3	CAISEGDTVLSFF
many	TRBJ2-7	TRBV10-3	CAISESSRGEQYF
few	TRBJ1-6	TRBV12-3/TRBV12-4	CASSSDRANSPLHF
many	TRBJ2-3	TRBV20-1	CSATPTDTQYF
.	TRBJ2-7	TRBV7-2	CASSLVQGGTYEQYF
few	TRBJ2-5	TRBV6-2/TRBV6-3	CASSYPKRGQETQYF
.	TRBJ2-1	TRBV7-8	CASSLGTQFYNEQFF
.	TRBJ1-6	TRBV6-5	CASSYSDRGHSSPLHF